The rows below give T cell receptor beta chains drawn from one sample of a study of T cell repertoires in cytomegalovirus infection. TCRdb re-derived calls from the reads in MiXCR, one entry per CDR3 protein. The sample consists of roughly 630,000 distinct CDR3 sequences, less than 25% of them appearing once. The sequenced sample was CD8+ T cells from PBMCs. Receptors were obtained from a human donor in good health (CMV status not recorded). Some clones in this sample may be carry-over from other donors' samples. The CDR3 runs from the conserved cysteine through the conserved F or W. Fields, in order: D gene, J gene, CDR3 length, clone size, V gene, CDR3 DNA, CDR3 protein. A D gene is named only where the DNA matches it firmly. Clone size is given for some rows only: seen once, a few or many times, or a class if the clone is expanded.

NA,TRBJ2-5,11,few,TRBV14,TGTGCCAGCAGCCAGCTTAGGACCCAGTACTTC,CASSQLRTQYF
TRBD1,TRBJ1-2,13,NA,TRBV25-1,TGTGCCAGCACTGGACAGGGGGTGAGTGGCTACACCTTC,CASTGQGVSGYTF
NA,TRBJ1-2,13,NA,TRBV7-3,TGTGCCACCGGCGGGGGTATTAACTATGGCTACACCTTC,CATGGGINYGYTF
NA,TRBJ2-5,13,few,TRBV27,TGTGCCAGCAGCGAAGTAGATCAAGAGACCCAGTACTTC,CASSEVDQETQYF
NA,TRBJ1-2,15,few,TRBV19,TGTGCCAGTAACGCCTGGGGAAAGGATAACTATGGCTACACCTTC,CASNAWGKDNYGYTF
TRBD1,TRBJ2-1,16,NA,TRBV7-6,TGTGCCAGCAGCGCCCTCCGGGACAGGGGGCAGGATGAGCAGTTCTTC,CASSALRDRGQDEQFF
TRBD1,TRBJ1-1,13,NA,TRBV4-1,TGCGCCAGCAGCCACGGACAGGGGATAGAAGCTTTCTTT,CASSHGQGIEAFF
NA,TRBJ1-2,12,many,TRBV6-6,TGTGCCAGCGGGGGGACGGTCTATGGCTACACCTTC,CASGGTVYGYTF
NA,TRBJ2-5,17,many,TRBV28,TGTGCCAGCAGTTTCAGGGAGACTAACGGGATTGGAGAGACCCAGTACTTC,CASSFRETNGIGETQYF
NA,TRBJ2-1,12,NA,TRBV7-9,TGTGCCAGCAGCTTCCCCCGGGCTGAGCAGTTCTTC,CASSFPRAEQFF
TRBD2,TRBJ2-3,15,NA,TRBV27,TGTGCCAGCAGTCCGGCTAGCGGGGTCTCGGATACGCAGTATTTT,CASSPASGVSDTQYF
NA,TRBJ2-7,15,many,TRBV7-6,TGTGCCAGCAGTAACGGACGGGACGGAGACTACGAGCAGTACTTC,CASSNGRDGDYEQYF
NA,TRBJ2-3,15,few,TRBV7-6,TGTGCCAGCAGCTTAGCGGGGGGCTATGCTGATACGCAGTATTTT,CASSLAGGYADTQYF
NA,TRBJ2-1,17,NA,TRBV7-9,TGTGCCAGCAGCTTCGCCAGCGGACCTAGCTCCTACAATGAGCAGTTCTTC,CASSFASGPSSYNEQFF
TRBD1,TRBJ1-4,15,NA,TRBV2,TGTGCCAGCAGTCGTACAGGGGGAAAAGAAGAAAAACTGTTTTTT,CASSRTGGKEEKLFF
NA,TRBJ1-4,15,few,TRBV15,TGTGCCACCAGCCCTGACGGACCAACTAATGAAAAACTGTTTTTT,CATSPDGPTNEKLFF
TRBD2,TRBJ2-1,14,many,TRBV7-9,TGTGCCAGCAGCCTCGGGACTAGCGGCTATGAGCAGTTCTTC,CASSLGTSGYEQFF
NA,TRBJ2-1,13,many,TRBV7-7,TGTGCTAGCAGCCGCACGGGGTACAATGAGCAGTTCTTC,CASSRTGYNEQFF
NA,TRBJ1-4,13,NA,TRBV28,TGTGCCAGCAGTTGGGGGAGTAATGAAAAACTGTTTTTT,CASSWGSNEKLFF
NA,TRBJ2-3,11,few,TRBV27,TGTGCCAGCGGAGCGACAGATACGCAGTATTTT,CASGATDTQYF
TRBD1,TRBJ1-2,15,NA,TRBV7-6,TGTGCCAGCAGCTTAGACAGGGGGCGCCTCTATGGCTACACCTTC,CASSLDRGRLYGYTF
TRBD2,TRBJ2-2,16,NA,TRBV7-6,TGTGCCAGCAGCCCATCTAGCGGGGGCGCCACCGGGGAGCTGTTTTTT,CASSPSSGGATGELFF